Below, one TCR beta chain is given with its context. The data were obtained in a study of CD8+ T cells in alopecia areata. Extraction and reverse transcription of RNA yielded cDNA as the sequencing template. This table comes from immunoSEQ multiplex PCR, and its TCRdb copy is limited to in-frame clones, with some not included. Counted here are 150,000 or so clones, less than 75% occurring once; the ten biggest clones make up more than 9.5%. The CDR3 covers 15 residues. In germline, CDR1 is SEHNR, CDR2 FQNEAQ (reference sequence). Trimming left V 2 bases short and J 4 bases short, with 14 bases between.

The origin of this receptor is a human donor with alopecia areata. The chain has TRBV7-9 and TRBJ2-5; D not resolved. This specimen was CD8+ T cells sorted from blood, taken at week 0. CDR3 residues: CASSLNSRSAETQYF. The CDR3 DNA follows: TGTGCCAGCAGCTTAAATAGTCGGTCGGCAGAGACCCAGTACTTC.